The 17 T cell receptor beta chains below all came from one sample that was sequenced in a study of blood T cell repertoires in COVID-19. Data came from immunoSEQ multiplex PCR; TCRdb stores just in-frame clones and leaves some out. The sample includes around 130,000 clones, about 88% of them seen just once. The material sequenced was peripheral blood. The receptors here all came from a human donor with COVID-19, enrolled during active disease. The donor label of this sample is uncertain.

A single count supports this clone. V usage is TRBV9 and J usage is TRBJ2-1, with 7 bases lining up with TRBD2. Germline V gene data show CDR1 as SGDLS and CDR2 as YYNGEE. V was pared by 4 bases and J by 8 bases, with 6 bases of the junction left unmatched. The CDR3 runs to 13 residues. The CDR3, as DNA: TGTGCCAGCAGCTTACAGACTAGCCATGAGCAGTTCTTC. Translation gives CASSLQTSHEQFF. Together with reference TRBV9 and TRBJ2-1, the CDR3 gives the full variable domain: DSGVTQTPKHLITATGQRVTLRCSPRSGDLSVYWYQQSLDQGLQFLIQYYNGEERAKGNILERFSAQQFPDLHSELNLSSLELGDSALYFCASSLQTSHEQFFGPGTRLTVL.

This clone has more than one count but fewer than ten. The J gene is TRBJ1-2, the V gene TRBV3-1 (or the pseudogene TRBV3-2); 7 bases align to TRBD1. With V trimmed by 6 bases and J by 3 bases, 4 bases remained unmatched. Germline V gene sequence: CDR1 LGHDT, CDR2 YNNKEL (reference sequence). This CDR3 comprises 13 residues. The CDR3 DNA sequence: TGTGCCAGCAGGATACAGGGGCACTATGGCTACACCTTC. Its translation: CASRIQGHYGYTF.

The chain uses TRBV10-2 and TRBJ2-1; the D gene is possibly TRBD2 (6 bases). Germline V gives CDR1 WSHSY, CDR2 SAAADI. The CDR3 runs to 14 residues. V was pared by 7 bases and J by 8 bases, with 18 bases between. The CDR3 loop reads CASTPGLEKDEQFF. The CDR3 DNA sequence: TGCGCCAGCACCCCGGGACTTGAGAAGGATGAGCAGTTCTTC.

The rearrangement joins TRBV19 to TRBJ1-2, with 8 bases matching TRBD1. CDR1 is LNHDA and CDR2 is SQIVND in the germline V gene (reference sequence). This CDR3 is 15 amino acids long. V lost 3 bases to trimming and J lost 7 bases; unmatched junction nucleotides: 10. CDR3 protein: CASSILAGGVGGYTF. The CDR3 DNA follows: TGTGCCAGTAGTATCTTGGCAGGGGGCGTAGGTGGCTACACCTTC.

The genes are TRBV3-1 (or the pseudogene TRBV3-2) and TRBJ2-1; weak D call: TRBD2 (6 bases). The germline CDR1 and CDR2 sequences are LGHDT and YNNKEL (reference sequence). Trimming stripped 3 bases from V and 11 bases from J, with 14 bases between. The CDR3 is made up of 13 amino acids. The CDR3 nucleotides are TGTGCCAGCAGCCAGGGGGGACCGCGCCAGCAGTTCTTC. Amino acids: CASSQGGPRQQFF.

The rearrangement joins TRBV3-1 (or the pseudogene TRBV3-2) to TRBJ2-1; D is possibly TRBD2 (5 bases). The V end was cut by 3 bases, the J end by 0 bases, with 6 bases between. The CDR3 has 14 residues. From germline, CDR1 is LGHDT and CDR2 YNNKEL (reference sequence). The chain's CDR3 is CASSQGSSYNEQFF. The DNA of the CDR3 is TGTGCCAGCAGCCAGGGGAGCTCCTACAATGAGCAGTTCTTC.

V and J are TRBV2 and TRBJ1-3; D gene ambiguous. CDR1 SNHLY and CDR2 FYNNEI come from the germline V gene. The CDR3 runs 12 residues. The V end was cut by 5 bases, the J end by 3 bases, with 5 bases between. The CDR3 sequence: CASSSLGNTIYF. The CDR3, as DNA: TGTGCCAGCAGTTCCCTTGGAAACACCATATATTTT.

The genes are TRBV6-5 and TRBJ2-1; D call uncertain. V dropped 5 bases and J dropped 5 bases, with 13 bases sitting between them. Germline CDR1 is MNHEY and CDR2 is SVGAGI. The CDR3 consists of 14 residues. The CDR3 loop reads CASSLPAVNNEQFF. CDR3 nucleotide sequence: TGTGCCAGCAGTCTCCCGGCGGTGAACAATGAGCAGTTCTTC.

This chain uses TRBV5-1 with TRBJ1-2; possible D gene TRBD1, 6 bases. V was clipped by 4 bases and J by 4 bases, with 17 bases between them. The CDR3 contains 15 residues. The germline CDR1 and CDR2 sequences are SGHRS and YFSETQ. In nucleotides, the CDR3 is TGCGCCAGCAGCCCCGACCCACGGACAGCCTATGGCTACACCTTC. Translation: CASSPDPRTAYGYTF.

This chain uses TRBV11-3 with TRBJ1-1; no firm D call. The germline V and J ends were trimmed by 1 base and 1 base, with 7 bases remaining between them. Looked up from germline, CDR1 is SGHNT and CDR2 is YENEEA. The length of the CDR3 is 14 residues. As DNA, the CDR3 is TGTGCCAGCAGCTTAGCGGAGGGGAACACTGAAGCTTTCTTT. Encoded protein: CASSLAEGNTEAFF.

The gene calls are TRBV5-4 and TRBJ2-5; 8 bases align to TRBD2. CDR3 length equals 15 residues. The V and J ends lost 5 bases and 5 bases, in that order; junction bases with no gene match: 11. Germline CDR1 SGHNT, CDR2 YYREEE (reference sequence). The CDR3 DNA reads as TGTGCCAGCAGGGCCGGGACTAGAAGGGGGGAGACCCAGTACTTC. As protein: CASRAGTRRGETQYF.

The chain joins TRBV18 to TRBJ1-4; D gene uncertain. Trimming left V 3 bases short and J 5 bases short, with 10 bases between. Germline CDR1 is KGHSH and CDR2 is LQKENI. CDR3 size: 14 residues. CDR3 sequence (DNA): TGTGCCAGCTCACCTGCGGGTGGCAATGAAAAACTGTTTTTT. As protein: CASSPAGGNEKLFF.

V is TRBV18 and J is TRBJ1-6; TRBD1 agrees at 8 bases. The V gene's germline CDR1 is KGHSH and CDR2 LQKENI. V was clipped by 2 bases and J by 5 bases; unmatched bases: 5. The CDR3 is made up of 16 amino acids. CDR3 sequence: CASSPWTGSNNSPLHF. The CDR3 DNA is TGTGCCAGCTCACCATGGACAGGGAGCAATAATTCACCCCTCCACTTT. Variable domain in full (rest from reference TRBV18 and TRBJ1-6): NAGVMQNPRHLVRRRGQEARLRCSPMKGHSHVYWYRQLPEEGLKFMVYLQKENIIDESGMPKERFSAEFPKEGPSILRIQQVVRGDSAAYFCASSPWTGSNNSPLHFGNGTRLTVT.

The chain has TRBV14 and TRBJ1-5; D is perhaps TRBD1 (5 bases). V shed 0 bases and J shed 2 bases, with 11 bases lying between them. The CDR3 runs to 16 residues. CDR1 SGHDN and CDR2 FVKESK come from the germline V gene. The CDR3 reads CASSQDPRDGNQPQHF. The CDR3 nucleotides are TGTGCCAGCAGCCAAGATCCCAGGGATGGCAATCAGCCCCAGCATTTT.

The chain combines TRBV5-4 with TRBJ2-7, with D perhaps matching TRBD2 (5 bases). Germline V gene lookup returns CDR1 SGHNT and CDR2 YYREEE (reference sequence). The CDR3 spans 14 residues. V shed 4 bases and J shed 7 bases, with 18 bases lying between them. The CDR3 DNA sequence: TGTGCCAGCAGCCCAGAGGGCGTCCCTGGAGAGCAGTACTTC. Protein product: CASSPEGVPGEQYF.

The gene calls are TRBV2 and TRBJ2-3; possible D gene TRBD2, 5 bases. CDR1 and CDR2 from the germline V gene are SNHLY and FYNNEI. CDR3 size: 19 residues. Trimming pared 4 bases from V and 2 bases from J, leaving 25 bases between. CDR3 in amino acids: CASSGRREGGGFSTDTQYF. The DNA of the CDR3 is TGTGCCAGCAGTGGGCGAAGAGAGGGTGGTGGATTCTCCACAGATACGCAGTATTTT.

This clone has a single count. The chain uses TRBV9 and TRBJ2-1; 10 bases agree with TRBD2. The CDR3 sequence is 14 residues long. Germline loops: CDR1 SGDLS, CDR2 YYNGEE. The trim removed 2 bases at V and 7 bases at J, leaving 3 bases unmatched. CDR3 DNA sequence: TGTGCCAGCAGCGTTGGACTAGCGGAGAATGAGCAGTTCTTC. The encoded protein is CASSVGLAENEQFF.